The present TCR beta chain was sequenced within a study of identical twins. There are a few counts of this clonotype. A single record per CDR3 protein comes from TCRdb applying MiXCR to the 5' RACE reads. The sample yields about 530,000 distinct CDR3 sequences, around 22% seen once. The CDR3 is 14 amino acids. Germline CDR1 and CDR2: SQVTM and ANQGSEA. V was pared by 7 bases and J by 0 bases, with 13 bases between. The sample was also linked to a second study, of yellow fever vaccine responses in identical twins.

The clonotype was recovered from a young woman in good health. The chain couples TRBV29-1 to TRBJ2-4, with D perhaps matching TRBD1 (6 bases). The material sequenced was CD4+ T cells sorted from blood. CDR3 bases: TGCAGCGCCCTCAGGGGCGAAGCCAAAAACATTCAGTACTTC. Encoded protein: CSALRGEAKNIQYF.